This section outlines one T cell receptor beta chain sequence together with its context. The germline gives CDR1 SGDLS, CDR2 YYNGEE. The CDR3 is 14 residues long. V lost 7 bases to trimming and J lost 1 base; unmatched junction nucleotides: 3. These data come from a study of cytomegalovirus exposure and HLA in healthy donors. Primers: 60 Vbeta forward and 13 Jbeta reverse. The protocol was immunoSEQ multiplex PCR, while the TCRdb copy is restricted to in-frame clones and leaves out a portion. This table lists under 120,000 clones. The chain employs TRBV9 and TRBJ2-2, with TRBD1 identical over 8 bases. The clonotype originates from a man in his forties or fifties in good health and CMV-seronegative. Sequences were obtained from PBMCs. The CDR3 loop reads CASQGTGNTGELFF. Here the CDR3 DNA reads TGTGCCAGCCAGGGGACAGGGAACACCGGGGAGCTGTTTTTT.